The sequence of this T cell receptor beta chain was determined in a study of T cell responses to AZD1222 COVID-19 vaccine (dated by TCRdb to 2020 to 2023). In the study overall: AZD1222 recipients whose second dose came at about 4 weeks and those whose second dose came at about 12 weeks were combined into one group, since spike-specific TCR depth and breadth did not differ between the two schedules. TCR sequencing was performed for 233 trial participants, of whom around 210 were given two doses of AZD1222 and some 26 were given two doses of MenACWY control vaccine. Enrollment into the trials was organized by age into subgroups of 18-55, 56-69 and 70-plus years, and those subgroups contained around 150, 28 and 57 TCR-sequenced participants, respectively. Broader findings and caveats from the paper: Participants were mostly white British and included more females than males, and it was suggested by the authors that clonal diversity may have been underestimated. Because no day 14 peak-response samples were available, repertoires were characterized only after the peak T cell response. The whole spike protein was spanned by vaccine-associated CD4 TCRs, and dominant responses were seen in regions 160-218 and 743-854. Epitopes outside the regions mutated in the B.1.351 and B.1.1.7 variants were reportedly recognized by nearly half of the unique spike-specific TCRs. The 56-69-year group was small, and its depth increase did not reach significance, likely because of low power. Conclusions about previously exposed vaccinees are limited, since just five or six AZD1222 recipients were seropositive for SARS-CoV-2 at baseline. A significant rise in spike-specific TCR breadth and depth was observed after two AZD1222 doses relative to day 0 and relative to MenACWY recipients.

This clone was counted only a few times. What this receptor recognizes is not known. Qualities for individual bases were not recorded, and no much larger clone is one base off. The CDR3 regions of human TCRbeta chains were analyzed by immunosequencing. The source study handled its data this way. Repertoire TCRs were checked for matches against a reference library of SARS-CoV-2-specific TCRs that had been generated using the MIRA antigen-specificity platform. Breadth was defined as the fraction of unique TCRs that were SARS-CoV-2-associated. Depth was defined as the fraction of total T cells that were SARS-CoV-2-associated. Using the MIRA data, each spike-specific TCR was assigned both to the spike region to which the TCR was reactive and to a CD4 or CD8 class. Log10-transformed breadth and depth values were compared by one-way ANOVA with Sidak's multiple comparisons tests. TCRdb obtained this table from immuneACCESS and retained in-frame rearrangements with V and J assigned. These tables miss some clones; where compared with another copy, unresolved V genes account for less than half of the shortfall, and the remainder is unexplained. The V and J calls and clone size are taken from that table; D and trimming were inferred from the DNA. Here the sample has 25,000 to 30,000 clones; about three quarters occur a single time. Roughly 5.9% of the sample comes from the top ten.

Interpreted using the paper, the time point label stands for: baseline before first vaccination. Vaccinee samples came from UK trials COV001 and COV002, including a single-blind randomized controlled phase 2/3 trial of AZD1222 (ChAdOx1 nCoV-19) in healthy adults. For TCRbeta chain sequencing, PBMC samples from trial participants were taken at day 0 and at day 28 after the second dose. Reading from cysteine to phenylalanine, the CDR3 counts 13 amino acids. CDR3 DNA is the only sequence kept; it has 39 bases, read in frame from the first base. V is reduced by 11 bases and J by 1 base, leaving a spacing of 14 bases between them. The germline V gene (reference sequence) provides CDR1 SEHNR and CDR2 FQNEAQ.

The sequence links TRBV7-9 to TRBJ1-1; no D segment can be confidently identified. The receptor was derived from an adult in good health. This material consisted of peripheral blood, taken on day 0 of AZD1222 vaccination. The CDR3 reads as follows: CASCQPQNTEAFF. The DNA reads TGTGCCTCCTGTCAACCTCAGAACACTGAAGCTTTCTTT.